This T cell receptor (beta chain) derives from a study of T cell changes during pregnancy in multiple sclerosis. As to this clone: A read error may account for a junction end that differs from germline.

Libraries were prepared by immunoSEQ multiplex PCR; TCRdb keeps only in-frame clonotypes and omits some of them. The table has around 100,000 clones, approximately 90% seen once. The CDR3 is 14 residues long. Germline V gene sequence: CDR1 MRHNA, CDR2 SNTAGT. The chain carries TRBV6-4 and TRBJ2-2; 9 bases match TRBD2. This TCR derives from a female donor with multiple sclerosis, enrolled in a pregnancy study. The specimen was peripheral blood, collected in the third trimester of pregnancy. CDR3 sequence reads: CACRREGGAGELFF. CDR3 DNA: TGTGCCTGCAGGCGGGAGGGCGGCGCCGGGGAGCTGTTTTTT.